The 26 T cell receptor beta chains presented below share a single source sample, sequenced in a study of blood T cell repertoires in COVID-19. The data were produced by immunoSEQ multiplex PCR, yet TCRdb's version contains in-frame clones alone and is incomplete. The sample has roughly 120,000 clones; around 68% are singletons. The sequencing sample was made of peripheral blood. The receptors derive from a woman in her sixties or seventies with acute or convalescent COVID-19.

The CDR3 DNA reads as TGTGCCAGCAGTGAAGCGGGGGCAGCCTCCTACGAGCAGTACTTC. Its translation is CASSEAGAASYEQYF. V is TRBV6-1 and J is TRBJ2-7, with a tentative D call TRBD1 (6 bases). The CDR3 length is 15 residues. The V end was cut by 0 bases, the J end by 0 bases, with 9 bases between. Germline CDR1 reads MNHNS; CDR2 reads SASEGT.

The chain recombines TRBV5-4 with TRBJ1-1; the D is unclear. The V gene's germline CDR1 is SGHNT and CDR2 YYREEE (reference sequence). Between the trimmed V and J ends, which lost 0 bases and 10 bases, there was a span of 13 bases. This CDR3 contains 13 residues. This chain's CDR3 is CASSLEQPVTAFF. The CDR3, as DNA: TGTGCCAGCAGCTTGGAACAGCCCGTAACAGCTTTCTTT.

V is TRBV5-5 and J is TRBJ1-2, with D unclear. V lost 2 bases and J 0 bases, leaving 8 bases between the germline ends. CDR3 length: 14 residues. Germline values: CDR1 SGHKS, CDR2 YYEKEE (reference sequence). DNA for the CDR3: TGTGCCAGCAGCTTCCCCCTTACTAACTATGGCTACACCTTC. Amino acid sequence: CASSFPLTNYGYTF.

For the CDR3, the DNA is TGTGCCAGTATGGGGACAGGCAGTTCACCCCTCCACTTT. Protein sequence: CASMGTGSSPLHF. J is TRBJ1-6 and V is TRBV19; TRBD1 matches 8 bases. CDR1 is LNHDA and CDR2 is SQIVND in the germline V gene (reference sequence). V shed 7 bases and J 9 bases; nucleotides not matched to a gene: 5. The CDR3 sequence is 13 residues long.

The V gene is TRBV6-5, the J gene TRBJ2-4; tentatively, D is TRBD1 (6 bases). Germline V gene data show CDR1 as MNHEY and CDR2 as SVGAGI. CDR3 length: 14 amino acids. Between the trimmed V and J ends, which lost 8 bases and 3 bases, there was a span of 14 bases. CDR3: CASSKTGLKNIQYF. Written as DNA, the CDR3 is TGTGCCAGCTCGAAGACAGGACTCAAAAACATTCAGTACTTC.

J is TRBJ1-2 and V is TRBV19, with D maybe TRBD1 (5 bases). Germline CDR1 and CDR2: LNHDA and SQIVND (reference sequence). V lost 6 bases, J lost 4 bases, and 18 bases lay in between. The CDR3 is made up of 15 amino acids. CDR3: CASRKPGGDAYGYTF. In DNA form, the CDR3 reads TGTGCCAGTAGAAAGCCCGGGGGGGATGCCTATGGCTACACCTTC.

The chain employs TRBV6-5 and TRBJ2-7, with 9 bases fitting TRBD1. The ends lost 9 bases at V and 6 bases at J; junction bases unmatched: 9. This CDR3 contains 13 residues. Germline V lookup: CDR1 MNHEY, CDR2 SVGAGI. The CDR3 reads CASRGGQGGEQYF. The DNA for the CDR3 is TGTGCCAGTAGAGGGGGACAGGGCGGCGAGCAGTACTTC.

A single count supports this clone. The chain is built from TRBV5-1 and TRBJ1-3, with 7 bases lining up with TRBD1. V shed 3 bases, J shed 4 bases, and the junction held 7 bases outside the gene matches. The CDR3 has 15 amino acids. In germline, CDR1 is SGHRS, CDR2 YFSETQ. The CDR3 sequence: CASSSETGSGNTIYF. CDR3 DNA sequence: TGCGCCAGCAGCTCGGAGACAGGGTCGGGAAACACCATATATTTT. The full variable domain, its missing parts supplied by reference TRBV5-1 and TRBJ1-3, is KAGVTQTPRYLIKTRGQQVTLSCSPISGHRSVSWYQQTPGQGLQFLFEYFSETQRNKGNFPGRFSGRQFSNSRSEMNVSTLELGDSALYLCASSSETGSGNTIYFGEGSWLTVV.

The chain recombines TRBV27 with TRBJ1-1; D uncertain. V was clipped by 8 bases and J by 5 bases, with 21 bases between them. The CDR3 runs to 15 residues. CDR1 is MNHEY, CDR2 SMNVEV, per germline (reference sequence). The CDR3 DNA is TGTGCCAGCCTCGTGAGAGCCCAGACGGGGACTGAAGCTTTCTTT. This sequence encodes CASLVRAQTGTEAFF.

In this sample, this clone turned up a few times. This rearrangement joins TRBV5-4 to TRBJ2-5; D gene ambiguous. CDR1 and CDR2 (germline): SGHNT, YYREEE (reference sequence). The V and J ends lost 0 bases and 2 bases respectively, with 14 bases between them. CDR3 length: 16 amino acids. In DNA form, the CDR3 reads TGTGCCAGCAGCTTGGTGATTTCCTCCAGTCAAGAGACCCAGTACTTC. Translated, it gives CASSLVISSSQETQYF.

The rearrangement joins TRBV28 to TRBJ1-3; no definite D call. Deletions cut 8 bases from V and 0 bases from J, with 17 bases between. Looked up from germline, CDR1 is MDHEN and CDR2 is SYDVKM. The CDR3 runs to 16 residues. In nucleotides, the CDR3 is TGTGCCAGCGGATCCCATGGCGGCCTCTCTGGAAACACCATATATTTT. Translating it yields CASGSHGGLSGNTIYF.

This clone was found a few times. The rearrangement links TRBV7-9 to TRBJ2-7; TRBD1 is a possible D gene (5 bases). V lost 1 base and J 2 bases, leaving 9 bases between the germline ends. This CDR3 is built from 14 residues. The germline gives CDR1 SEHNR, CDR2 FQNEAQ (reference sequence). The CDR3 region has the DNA TGTGCCAGCAGCTTAGAGGGGTGGACCTACGAGCAGTACTTC. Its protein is CASSLEGWTYEQYF.

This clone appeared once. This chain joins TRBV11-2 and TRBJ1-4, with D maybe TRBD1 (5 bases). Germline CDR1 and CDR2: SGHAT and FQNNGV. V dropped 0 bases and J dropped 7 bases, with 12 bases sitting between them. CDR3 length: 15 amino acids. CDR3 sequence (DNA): TGTGCCAGCAGCTTAGATCTAGGGGTTAGTGAAAAACTGTTTTTT. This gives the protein CASSLDLGVSEKLFF. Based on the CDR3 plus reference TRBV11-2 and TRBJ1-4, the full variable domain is EAGVAQSPRYKIIEKRQSVAFWCNPISGHATLYWYQQILGQGPKLLIQFQNNGVVDDSQLPKDRFSAERLKGVDSTLKIQPAKLEDSAVYLCASSLDLGVSEKLFFGSGTQLSVL.

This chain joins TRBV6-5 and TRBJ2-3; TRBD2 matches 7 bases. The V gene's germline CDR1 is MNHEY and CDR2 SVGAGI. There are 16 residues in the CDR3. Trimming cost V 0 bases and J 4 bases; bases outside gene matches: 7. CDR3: CASSYSYGGGSDTQYF. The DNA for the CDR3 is TGTGCCAGCAGTTACTCTTACGGCGGGGGATCAGATACGCAGTATTTT.

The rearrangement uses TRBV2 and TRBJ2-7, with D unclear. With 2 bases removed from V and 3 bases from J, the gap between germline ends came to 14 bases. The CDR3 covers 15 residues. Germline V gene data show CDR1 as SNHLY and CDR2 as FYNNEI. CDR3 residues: CASSETVQSSYEQYF. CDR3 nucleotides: TGTGCCAGCAGTGAAACCGTCCAAAGTAGCTACGAGCAGTACTTC.

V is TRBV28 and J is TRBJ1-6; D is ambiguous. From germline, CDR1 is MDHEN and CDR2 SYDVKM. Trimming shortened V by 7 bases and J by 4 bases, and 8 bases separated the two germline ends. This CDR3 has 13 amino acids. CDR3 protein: CASNRDYNSPLHF. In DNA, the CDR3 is TGTGCCAGCAATCGAGATTATAATTCACCCCTCCACTTT.

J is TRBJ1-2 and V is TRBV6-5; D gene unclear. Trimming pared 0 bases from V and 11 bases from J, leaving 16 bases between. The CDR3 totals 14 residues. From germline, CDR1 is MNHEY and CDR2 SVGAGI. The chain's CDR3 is CASSYSLTDRRYTF. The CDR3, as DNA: TGTGCCAGCAGTTACTCGCTCACGGATCGGAGGTACACCTTC.

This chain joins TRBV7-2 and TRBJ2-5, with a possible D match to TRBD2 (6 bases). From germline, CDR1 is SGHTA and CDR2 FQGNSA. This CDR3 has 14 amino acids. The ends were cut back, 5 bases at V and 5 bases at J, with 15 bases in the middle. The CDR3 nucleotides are TGTGCCAGCAGCCCCCCGGGCCGGGGGGAGACCCAGTACTTC. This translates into CASSPPGRGETQYF.

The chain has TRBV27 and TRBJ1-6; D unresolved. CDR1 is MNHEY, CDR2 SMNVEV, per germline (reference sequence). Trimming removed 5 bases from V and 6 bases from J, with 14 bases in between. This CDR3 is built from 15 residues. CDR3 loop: CASSPGAVINSPLHF. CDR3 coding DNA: TGTGCCAGCAGTCCCGGAGCAGTCATTAATTCACCCCTCCACTTT.

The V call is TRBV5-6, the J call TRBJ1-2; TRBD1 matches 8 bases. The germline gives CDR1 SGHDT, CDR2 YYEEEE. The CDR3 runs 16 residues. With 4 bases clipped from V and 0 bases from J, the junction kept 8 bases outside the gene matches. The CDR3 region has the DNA TGTGCCAGCAGCAGACCCGGGACAGGAGCTAACTATGGCTACACCTTC. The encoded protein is CASSRPGTGANYGYTF.

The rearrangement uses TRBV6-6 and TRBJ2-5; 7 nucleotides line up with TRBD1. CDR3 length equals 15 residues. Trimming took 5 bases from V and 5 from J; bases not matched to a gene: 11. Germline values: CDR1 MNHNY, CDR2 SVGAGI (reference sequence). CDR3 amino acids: CASSPRTGLQETQYF. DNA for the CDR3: TGTGCCAGCAGTCCCCGGACAGGCCTCCAGGAGACCCAGTACTTC.

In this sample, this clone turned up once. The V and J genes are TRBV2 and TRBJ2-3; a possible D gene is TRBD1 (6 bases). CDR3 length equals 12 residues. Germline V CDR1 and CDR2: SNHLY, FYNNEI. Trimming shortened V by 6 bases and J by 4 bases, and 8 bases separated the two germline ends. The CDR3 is CASRTGPDTQYF. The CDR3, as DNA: TGTGCCAGCAGAACAGGGCCAGATACGCAGTATTTT.

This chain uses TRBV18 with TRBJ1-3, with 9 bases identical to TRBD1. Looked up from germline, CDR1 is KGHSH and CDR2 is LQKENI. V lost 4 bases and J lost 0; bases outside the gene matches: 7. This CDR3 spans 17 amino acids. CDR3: CASSLTGGSRSGNTIYF. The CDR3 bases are TGTGCCAGCTCACTTACAGGGGGCTCGCGCTCTGGAAACACCATATATTTT.

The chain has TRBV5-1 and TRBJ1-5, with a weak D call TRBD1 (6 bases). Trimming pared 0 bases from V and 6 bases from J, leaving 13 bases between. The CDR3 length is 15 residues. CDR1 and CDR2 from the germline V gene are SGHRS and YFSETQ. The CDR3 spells CASSLVGGQGQPQHF. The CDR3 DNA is TGCGCCAGCAGCTTGGTGGGGGGGCAAGGTCAGCCCCAGCATTTT.

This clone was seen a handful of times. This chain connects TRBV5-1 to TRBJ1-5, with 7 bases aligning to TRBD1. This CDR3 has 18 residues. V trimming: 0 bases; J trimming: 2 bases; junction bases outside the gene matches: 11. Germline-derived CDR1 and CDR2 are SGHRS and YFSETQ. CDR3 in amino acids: CASSLARRGITGNQPQHF. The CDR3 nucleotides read TGCGCCAGCAGCTTGGCGCGCAGGGGGATTACTGGCAATCAGCCCCAGCATTTT.

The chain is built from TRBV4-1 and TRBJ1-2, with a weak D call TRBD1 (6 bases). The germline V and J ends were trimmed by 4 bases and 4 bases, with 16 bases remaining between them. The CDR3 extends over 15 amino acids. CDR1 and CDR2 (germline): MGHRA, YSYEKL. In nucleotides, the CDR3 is TGCGCCAGCAGCCCAAGGATGGGGGCCGCCTATGGCTACACCTTC. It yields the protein CASSPRMGAAYGYTF.